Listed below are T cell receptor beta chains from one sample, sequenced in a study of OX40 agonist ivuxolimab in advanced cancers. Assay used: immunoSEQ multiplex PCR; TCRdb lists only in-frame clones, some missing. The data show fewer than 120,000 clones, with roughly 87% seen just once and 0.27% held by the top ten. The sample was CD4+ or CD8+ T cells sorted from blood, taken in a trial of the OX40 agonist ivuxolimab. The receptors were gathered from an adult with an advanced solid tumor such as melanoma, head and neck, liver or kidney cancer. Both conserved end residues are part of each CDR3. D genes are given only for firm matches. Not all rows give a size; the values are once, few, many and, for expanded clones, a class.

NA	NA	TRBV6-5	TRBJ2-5	TGTGCCAGCAGTTACTCCCTAGGATCTTCATACTTC	CASSYSLGSSYF
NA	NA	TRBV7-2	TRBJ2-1	TGTGCCAGCATATTATCTTCCGGCGGAGAGCAGCAGTTCTTC	CASILSSGGEQQFF
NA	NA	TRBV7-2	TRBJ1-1	TGTGCCAGCAGCGCAGCCGGGGGCACTGAAGCTTTCTTT	CASSAAGGTEAFF
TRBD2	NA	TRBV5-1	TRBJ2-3	TGCGCCACCTCCCTAGCGGGGGTCACAGATACGCAGTATTTT	CATSLAGVTDTQYF
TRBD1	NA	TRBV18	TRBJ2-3	TGTGCCAGCTCACCTATATCACAGGGGGCCACAGATACGCAGTATTTT	CASSPISQGATDTQYF
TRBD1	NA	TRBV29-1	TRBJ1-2	TGCAGCGTGGAAGGGGACAGGGGAGGAAACTATGGCTACACCTTC	CSVEGDRGGNYGYTF
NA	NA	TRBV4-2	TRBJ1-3	TGTGCCAGCAGCCAAGATCGGGCCGGGGCGAGCTCTGGAAACACCATATATTTT	CASSQDRAGASSGNTIYF
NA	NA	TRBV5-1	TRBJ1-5	TGCGCCAGCAGCTTGCAGGCAGGGGCCAATCAGCCCCAGCATTTT	CASSLQAGANQPQHF
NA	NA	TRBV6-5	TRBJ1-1	TGTGCCAGCAGTACCCAGGTACTAATCTCTGAAGCTTTCTTT	CASSTQVLISEAFF
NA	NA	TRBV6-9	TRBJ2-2	TGTGCCAGCAGTTACTCGAACACCGGGGAGCTGTTTTTT	CASSYSNTGELFF
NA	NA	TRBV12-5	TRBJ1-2	TGTGCTAGTGGACATTTCTATGGCTACACCTTC	CASGHFYGYTF
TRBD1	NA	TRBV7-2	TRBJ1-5	TGTGCCAGCAGCCAAAAGCACTCGGGACAGGGGATTGGCAATCAGCCCCAGCATTTT	CASSQKHSGQGIGNQPQHF
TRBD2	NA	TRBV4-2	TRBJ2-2	TGTGCCAGCAGCCGCAGCGGGAGGGCCATCGGGGAGCTGTTTTTT	CASSRSGRAIGELFF
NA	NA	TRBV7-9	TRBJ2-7	TGTGCCAGCAGCCCCCGAATAAGTTCCGAGCAGTACTTC	CASSPRISSEQYF
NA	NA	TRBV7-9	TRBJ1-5	TGTGCCAGCAGCCCATTAAAGGGGCGTCAGCCCCAGCATTTT	CASSPLKGRQPQHF
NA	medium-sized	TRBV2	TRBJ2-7	TGTGCCAGCAGTGTTCAGGGGTACGAGCAGTACTTC	CASSVQGYEQYF
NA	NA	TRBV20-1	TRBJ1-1	TGCGCCCGAAGGCTGAACACTGAAGCTTTCTTT	CARRLNTEAFF
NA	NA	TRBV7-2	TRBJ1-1	TGTGCCAGCAGCAAACAGGGTAACGGGATGAACACTGAAGCTTTCTTT	CASSKQGNGMNTEAFF
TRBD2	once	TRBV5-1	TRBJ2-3	TGCGCCAGCAGCTTGAATCCGGGACTAAGCACAGATACGCAGTATTTT	CASSLNPGLSTDTQYF
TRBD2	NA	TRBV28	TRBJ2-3	TGTGCCAGCAGTTACCCCGCGGGGGGTCCAGATACGCAGTATTTT	CASSYPAGGPDTQYF
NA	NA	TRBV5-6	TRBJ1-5	TGTGCCAGCAGCTTTGGTTGGGGTAATCAGCCCCAGCATTTT	CASSFGWGNQPQHF
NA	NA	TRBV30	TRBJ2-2	TGTGCCTGGAGTTCGGAGGGGTACACCGGGGAGCTGTTTTTT	CAWSSEGYTGELFF
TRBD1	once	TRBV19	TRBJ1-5	TGTGCCAGTAGTCCATATTTGGGACAGGATAGCAATCAGCCCCAGCATTTT	CASSPYLGQDSNQPQHF
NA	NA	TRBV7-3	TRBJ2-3	TGTGCCAGCAGCTCTCGGGGCTATTCCCCAGATACGCAGTATTTT	CASSSRGYSPDTQYF
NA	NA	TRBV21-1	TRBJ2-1	TGTGCCAGCGGCCTCCCGGCAGTTCGGACGGGTTACAATGAGCAGTTCTTC	CASGLPAVRTGYNEQFF
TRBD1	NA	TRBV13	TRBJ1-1	TGTGCCAGCAGCAGCGGACAGGGAGGAACGAACACTGAAGCTTTCTTT	CASSSGQGGTNTEAFF
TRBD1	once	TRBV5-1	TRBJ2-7	TGCGCCAGCACCCAGCAAACAGGGGGTTCCTACGAGCAGTACTTC	CASTQQTGGSYEQYF
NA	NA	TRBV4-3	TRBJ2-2	TGCGCCAGCAGCCAAGGGGGAAGGGTTTGGCTCACCTCGAACACCGGGGAGCTGTTTTTT	CASSQGGRVWLTSNTGELFF
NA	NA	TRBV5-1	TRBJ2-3	TGCGCCAGCAGCTTGGCCGGAAGAGATACGCAGTATTTT	CASSLAGRDTQYF